These T cell receptor beta chains were read from a single sample in a study of cytomegalovirus exposure and HLA in healthy donors. Repertoires were generated with immunoSEQ multiplex PCR, while TCRdb's copy carries only in-frame clones and drops some. This table has approximately 160,000 clones, around 80% appearing once. The sample consisted of PBMCs. These receptors were obtained from a woman aged 30 to 39 in good health and CMV-seropositive. The CDR3 runs from the conserved cysteine through the conserved F or W. The order of the fields is D gene, J gene, V gene, clone size, CDR3 DNA, CDR3 protein. A D gene is named only where the DNA matches it firmly. The listing skips clone size in some rows; elsewhere it reads once, few, many or a size class.

d_gene: TRBD2; j_gene: TRBJ2-7; v_gene: TRBV19; abundance: -; CDR3nt: TGTGCCAGTAGTATCACGGGGACTAGCGGCAGTTACGAGCAGTACTTC; CDR3aa: CASSITGTSGSYEQYF
d_gene: TRBD2; j_gene: TRBJ2-7; v_gene: TRBV4-3; abundance: once; CDR3nt: TGCGCCAGCAGCCATCAACTAGCGGGGAGCTCCTACGAGCAGTACTTC; CDR3aa: CASSHQLAGSSYEQYF
d_gene: TRBD1; j_gene: TRBJ2-7; v_gene: TRBV28; abundance: -; CDR3nt: TGTGCCAGCAGACGGGCCCGGGACAGCGGCGAGCAGTACTTC; CDR3aa: CASRRARDSGEQYF
d_gene: -; j_gene: TRBJ2-3; v_gene: TRBV11-3; abundance: -; CDR3nt: TGTGCCAGCAGCTCAGGCGGCACAGATACGCAGTATTTT; CDR3aa: CASSSGGTDTQYF
d_gene: TRBD1; j_gene: TRBJ2-5; v_gene: TRBV6-6; abundance: -; CDR3nt: TGTGCCAGCAGGGCAACCGACAGGGGTTTCCAAGAGACCCAGTACTTC; CDR3aa: CASRATDRGFQETQYF
d_gene: TRBD1; j_gene: TRBJ1-2; v_gene: TRBV5-1; abundance: once; CDR3nt: TGCGCCAGCAGCTTGACCCGGGACAGCAACTATGGCTACACCTTC; CDR3aa: CASSLTRDSNYGYTF
d_gene: -; j_gene: TRBJ1-2; v_gene: TRBV5-1; abundance: -; CDR3nt: TGCGCCAGCAGCTTGGACGTAGTTACCTATGGCTACACCTTC; CDR3aa: CASSLDVVTYGYTF
d_gene: -; j_gene: TRBJ2-3; v_gene: TRBV6-6; abundance: -; CDR3nt: TGTGCCAGCAGTTACTCAATCCAGGGCAGAGATACGCAGTATTTT; CDR3aa: CASSYSIQGRDTQYF
d_gene: TRBD1; j_gene: TRBJ1-2; v_gene: TRBV28; abundance: -; CDR3nt: TGTGCCAGCAGCCCCCCGACAGGGGTCCCCAACTATGGCTACACCTTC; CDR3aa: CASSPPTGVPNYGYTF
d_gene: -; j_gene: TRBJ1-3; v_gene: TRBV12-5; abundance: -; CDR3nt: TGTGCTAGTGGTTTGGGGGGGCTGACTGGAAACACCATATATTTT; CDR3aa: CASGLGGLTGNTIYF
d_gene: TRBD2; j_gene: TRBJ2-7; v_gene: TRBV4-1; abundance: -; CDR3nt: TGCGCCAGCAGCCCAGACCCCCTAGCGGGAGATTACTACGAGCAGTACTTC; CDR3aa: CASSPDPLAGDYYEQYF
d_gene: TRBD1; j_gene: TRBJ1-2; v_gene: TRBV14; abundance: once; CDR3nt: TGTGCCAGCAGCACGGGACTCGTGGGACAGAGGCAGAATGGCTACACCTTC; CDR3aa: CASSTGLVGQRQNGYTF
d_gene: TRBD1; j_gene: TRBJ1-5; v_gene: TRBV6-1; abundance: -; CDR3nt: TGTGCCAGCAGTGGACAGGGTTCGAATCAGCCCCAGCATTTT; CDR3aa: CASSGQGSNQPQHF
d_gene: -; j_gene: TRBJ2-5; v_gene: TRBV7-9; abundance: -; CDR3nt: TGTGCCAGCAGCTCTACCTCTAGAGGGGAGACCCAGTACTTC; CDR3aa: CASSSTSRGETQYF
d_gene: -; j_gene: TRBJ1-3; v_gene: TRBV6-1; abundance: -; CDR3nt: TGTGCCAGCATCCGGACAGCTGGAAACACCATATATTTT; CDR3aa: CASIRTAGNTIYF
d_gene: TRBD1; j_gene: TRBJ2-7; v_gene: TRBV28; abundance: -; CDR3nt: TGTGCCGGGGGGGGACAGGGGGCACGGGAGCAGTACTTC; CDR3aa: CAGGGQGAREQYF
d_gene: TRBD2; j_gene: TRBJ2-1; v_gene: TRBV5-5; abundance: once; CDR3nt: TGTGCCAGCAGCTTGGCTAGCGGGAGTAATGAGCAGTTCTTC; CDR3aa: CASSLASGSNEQFF
d_gene: -; j_gene: TRBJ2-7; v_gene: TRBV28; abundance: -; CDR3nt: TGTGCCAGCAGTACCGTTACAGGGACCTACGAGCAGTACTTC; CDR3aa: CASSTVTGTYEQYF
d_gene: TRBD1; j_gene: TRBJ1-1; v_gene: TRBV5-6; abundance: -; CDR3nt: TGTGCCAGCAGCTGGGACAGGGAAACTTTCTTT; CDR3aa: CASSWDRETFF
d_gene: TRBD1; j_gene: TRBJ2-7; v_gene: TRBV10-3; abundance: -; CDR3nt: TGTGCCATCAGTGAAACAGGTGGGACAGCCACCTACGAGCAGTACTTC; CDR3aa: CAISETGGTATYEQYF
d_gene: TRBD1; j_gene: TRBJ1-2; v_gene: TRBV27; abundance: -; CDR3nt: TGTGCCAGCAGTCGGGACAGGGTCTATGGCTACACCTTC; CDR3aa: CASSRDRVYGYTF
d_gene: -; j_gene: TRBJ1-2; v_gene: TRBV4-1; abundance: -; CDR3nt: TGCGCCAGCAGCCAAGGTACAGGGTTTAAGGGCTACACCTTC; CDR3aa: CASSQGTGFKGYTF
d_gene: TRBD2; j_gene: TRBJ2-2; v_gene: TRBV11-3; abundance: -; CDR3nt: TGTGCCAGCAGCTTAGATCGGGGGACTAGCGGGAGAGGGTCCGGGGAGCTGTTTTTT; CDR3aa: CASSLDRGTSGRGSGELFF
d_gene: TRBD1; j_gene: TRBJ2-7; v_gene: TRBV5-1; abundance: -; CDR3nt: TGCGCCAGCAGCCAGGGACAGACATACGAGCAGTACTTC; CDR3aa: CASSQGQTYEQYF
d_gene: TRBD2; j_gene: TRBJ2-1; v_gene: TRBV28; abundance: -; CDR3nt: TGTGCCAGCAGGACTAGCGGGAGTATCTACAATGAGCAGTTCTTC; CDR3aa: CASRTSGSIYNEQFF
d_gene: -; j_gene: TRBJ2-1; v_gene: TRBV29-1; abundance: -; CDR3nt: TGCAGCGGGGTCTCCGGGACTCGCAATGAGCAGTTCTTC; CDR3aa: CSGVSGTRNEQFF
d_gene: TRBD2; j_gene: TRBJ2-5; v_gene: TRBV19; abundance: -; CDR3nt: TGTGCCAGTAGGGGGAGTGGACTAGCGGGAGTGGAGACCCAGTACTTC; CDR3aa: CASRGSGLAGVETQYF
d_gene: -; j_gene: TRBJ2-5; v_gene: TRBV5-1; abundance: -; CDR3nt: TGCGCCAGCAGTTTCGCATTCGGGACATCCCAAGAGACCCAGTACTTC; CDR3aa: CASSFAFGTSQETQYF
d_gene: -; j_gene: TRBJ1-1; v_gene: TRBV5-1; abundance: -; CDR3nt: TGCGCCAGCAGCGGTGGGGGGGAAGCTTTCTTT; CDR3aa: CASSGGGEAFF
d_gene: TRBD2; j_gene: TRBJ2-1; v_gene: TRBV9; abundance: -; CDR3nt: TGTGCCAGCAGCCCCCGGATAGCGGGGGACCTCAATGAGCAGTTCTTC; CDR3aa: CASSPRIAGDLNEQFF
d_gene: TRBD2; j_gene: TRBJ2-1; v_gene: TRBV7-2; abundance: -; CDR3nt: TGTGCCAGCAGCTTAGGCCGGACTAGCGGGAGCCACAATGAGCAGTTCTTC; CDR3aa: CASSLGRTSGSHNEQFF